The 7 T cell receptor beta chains below were found in one sample sequenced in a study of post-analysis software for immune sequencing data. TCR beta libraries were prepared from cDNA with unique molecular identifiers. From the PCR reads, TCRdb called clonotypes with MiXCR, one entry per CDR3 protein. Counted here are hundreds of thousands of distinct CDR3 sequences, roughly 50% occurring once; the ten biggest clones make up around 4.5%. No antigens are known for them. Study-wide points: Five or six TRBV segments appeared more often in patients than in controls, and TRBV5-6, TRBV5-1 and TRBV20-1 were among these.

Sequenced sample: blood. These receptors were obtained from a girl aged 5 to 17 with multiple sclerosis.

In this sample, this clonotype turned up a few times. This chain connects TRBV5-1 to TRBJ2-1; 7 bases match TRBD2. Trimming cost V 0 bases and J 6 bases; bases outside gene matches: 3. In germline, CDR1 is SGHRS, CDR2 YFSETQ. The CDR3 has 14 amino acids. The CDR3 nucleotides read TGCGCCAGCAGCTTGGGACTAGCCGCCAATGAGCAGTTCTTC. Its translation is CASSLGLAANEQFF. Full variable domain (outside the CDR3, taken from reference TRBV5-1 and TRBJ2-1): KAGVTQTPRYLIKTRGQQVTLSCSPISGHRSVSWYQQTPGQGLQFLFEYFSETQRNKGNFPGRFSGRQFSNSRSEMNVSTLELGDSALYLCASSLGLAANEQFFGPGTRLTVL.

This clonotype was seen only a few times. The chain links TRBV12-3 or TRBV12-4 to TRBJ2-1; maybe TRBD1 (6 bases). V lost 2 bases, J lost 7 bases, and 9 bases lay in between. This CDR3 has 13 amino acids. The CDR3 loop reads CASSLLGGNEQFF. The CDR3 bases are TGTGCCAGCAGTTTATTAGGGGGTAATGAGCAGTTCTTC.

The chain carries TRBV14 and TRBJ2-5; D uncertain. The germline V and J ends were trimmed by 1 base and 11 bases, with 20 bases remaining between them. CDR1 and CDR2 (germline): SGHDN, FVKESK. The CDR3 contains 15 residues. This chain's CDR3 is CASSQGWAVYNEQYF. As DNA, the CDR3 is TGTGCCAGCAGCCAAGGTTGGGCGGTGTACAATGAGCAGTACTTC.

The V gene is TRBV5-4, the J gene TRBJ2-5; 9 bases fit TRBD2. This CDR3 has 16 residues. CDR1 SGHNT and CDR2 YYREEE come from the germline V gene (reference sequence). V lost 2 bases to trimming and J lost 1 base; unmatched junction nucleotides: 6. CDR3 DNA: TGTGCCAGCAGCTTTAATTTGCGGGGGGGCCAAGAGACCCAGTACTTC. Protein: CASSFNLRGGQETQYF.

V and J are TRBV5-1 and TRBJ2-5; D might be TRBD1 (6 bases). Looked up from germline, CDR1 is SGHRS and CDR2 is YFSETQ. The CDR3 is 16 amino acids. V lost 4 bases to trimming and J lost 5 bases, with 21 bases between them. The CDR3 DNA follows: TGCGCCAGCAGCCTCTTGACAGGTCGGGTTTTCGAGACCCAGTACTTC. Its protein product is CASSLLTGRVFETQYF.

This clonotype has more than one count but fewer than ten. The chain has TRBV5-1 and TRBJ2-5, with 9 bases lining up with TRBD1. Trimming removed 4 bases from V and 5 bases from J; junction bases left unmatched: 9. The CDR3 runs 15 residues. CDR1 and CDR2 from the germline V gene are SGHRS and YFSETQ. CDR3 residues: CASSLDRGMLETQYF. Written as DNA, the CDR3 is TGCGCCAGCAGCCTGGACAGGGGAATGTTGGAGACCCAGTACTTC.

This clonotype was detected a few times. V is TRBV12-3 or TRBV12-4 and J is TRBJ1-2; perhaps TRBD1 as D (5 bases). V lost 6 bases and J lost 3, with 11 bases in between. The CDR3 sequence is 13 residues long. The CDR3 spells CASRPSGHYGYTF. The CDR3 DNA follows: TGTGCCAGCAGGCCTTCAGGGCACTATGGCTACACCTTC.